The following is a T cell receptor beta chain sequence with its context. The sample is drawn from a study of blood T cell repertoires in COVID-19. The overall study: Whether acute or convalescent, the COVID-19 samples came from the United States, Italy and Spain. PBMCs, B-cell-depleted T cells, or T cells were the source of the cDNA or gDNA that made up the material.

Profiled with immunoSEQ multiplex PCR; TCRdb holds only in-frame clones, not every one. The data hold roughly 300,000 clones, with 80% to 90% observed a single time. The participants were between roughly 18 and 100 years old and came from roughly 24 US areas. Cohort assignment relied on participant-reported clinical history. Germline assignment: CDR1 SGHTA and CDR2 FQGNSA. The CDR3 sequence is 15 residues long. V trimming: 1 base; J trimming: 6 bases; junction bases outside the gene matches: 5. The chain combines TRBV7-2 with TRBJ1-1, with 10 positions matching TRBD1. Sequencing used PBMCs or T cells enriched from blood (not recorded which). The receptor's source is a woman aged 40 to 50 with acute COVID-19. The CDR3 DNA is TGTGCCAGCAGCTTAGGAGGGGGGACAGGGGCTGAAGCTTTCTTT. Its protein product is CASSLGGGTGAEAFF.